One and the same sample provided the 8 T cell receptor beta chains below, sequenced in a study of CD8+ T cells in alopecia areata. The treatment was: oral pan-JAK inhibitor, 5-10 mg twice daily. Sequencing templates came from extracted RNA that was reverse transcribed into cDNA. Method: immunoSEQ multiplex PCR; TCRdb's copy keeps in-frame clones and lacks some. The top ten clones hold just under 0.5% of a sample with about 200,000 clones, around two fifths of them seen once. The material sequenced was CD4+ T cells sorted from blood, taken at approximately week 31, from a patient treated with tofacitinib. These receptors all come from a human donor with alopecia areata.

This chain links TRBV7-9 with TRBJ2-1, with TRBD1 matching over 9 bases. Germline CDR1 is SEHNR and CDR2 is FQNEAQ (reference sequence). V dropped 6 bases and J dropped 4; count of bases not matched to a gene: 7. The length of the CDR3 is 15 residues. The CDR3 DNA is TGTGCCAGCAGTTCCGGGACAGGGTTATACAATGAGCAGTTCTTC. Protein: CASSSGTGLYNEQFF.

This clone was seen a handful of times. The chain recombines TRBV6-5 with TRBJ2-1; possibly TRBD1 for D (8 bases). The CDR3 totals 13 residues. CDR1 and CDR2 (germline): MNHEY, SVGAGI. V lost 10 bases, J lost 7 bases, and 17 bases lay in between. CDR3 nucleotides: TGTGCCACTCGGACAGGGAGGGCAAATGAGCAGTTCTTC. Protein: CATRTGRANEQFF.

This sequence joins TRBV30 and TRBJ1-3, with D tentatively TRBD1 (5 bases). This CDR3 region has 13 residues. Germline assignment: CDR1 GTSNPN and CDR2 SVGIG (reference sequence). The V and J ends lost 2 bases and 2 bases respectively, with 7 bases between them. The CDR3 sequence: CAWSKGTGNTIYF. Written as DNA, the CDR3 is TGTGCCTGGAGTAAGGGGACTGGAAACACCATATATTTT.

This clone is a singleton in its sample. This sequence joins TRBV5-1 and TRBJ2-7, with 9 bases fitting TRBD1. The CDR3 contains 12 residues. Germline lookup yields CDR1 SGHRS and CDR2 YFSETQ. V shed 7 bases, J shed 8 bases, and the junction held 7 bases outside the gene matches. The CDR3 protein is CASQGQGSKQYF. CDR3 nucleotide sequence: TGCGCCAGCCAGGGACAGGGTTCCAAGCAGTACTTC.

The genes are TRBV18 and TRBJ2-1; 12 bases fit TRBD2. From germline, CDR1 is KGHSH and CDR2 LQKENI. V lost 4 bases, J lost 4 bases, and 2 bases stayed unmatched. CDR3 length: 15 amino acids. The CDR3 spells CASSQTSGGYNEQFF. The CDR3 bases are TGTGCCAGCTCACAGACTAGCGGGGGATACAATGAGCAGTTCTTC.

The J gene is TRBJ2-1, the V gene TRBV9; perhaps TRBD2 as D (6 bases). Trimming removed 0 bases from V and 5 bases from J, with 12 bases in between. The CDR3 is made up of 15 amino acids. Germline CDR1 reads SGDLS; CDR2 reads YYNGEE. The CDR3 sequence: CASSVALAEHNEQFF. The CDR3 DNA reads TGTGCCAGCAGCGTAGCATTAGCGGAGCACAATGAGCAGTTCTTC. The variable domain in full, with the rest retrieved from reference TRBV9 and TRBJ2-1, is DSGVTQTPKHLITATGQRVTLRCSPRSGDLSVYWYQQSLDQGLQFLIQYYNGEERAKGNILERFSAQQFPDLHSELNLSSLELGDSALYFCASSVALAEHNEQFFGPGTRLTVL.

The rearrangement joins TRBV18 to TRBJ1-1; D call uncertain. Germline CDR1 KGHSH, CDR2 LQKENI. CDR3 length equals 15 residues. V was trimmed by 0 bases and J by 0 bases, leaving 8 bases between them. The CDR3 sequence: CASSPPGGMNTEAFF. DNA for the CDR3: TGTGCCAGCTCACCACCAGGAGGTATGAACACTGAAGCTTTCTTT.

The V call is TRBV27, the J call TRBJ1-5; D unresolved. CDR1 MNHEY and CDR2 SMNVEV come from the germline V gene (reference sequence). This CDR3 comprises 15 residues. Deletions cut 3 bases from V and 6 bases from J, with 15 bases between. CDR3 in amino acids: CASSFSAVGSQPQHF. The CDR3 coding sequence is TGTGCCAGCAGTTTCTCGGCGGTGGGGAGTCAGCCCCAGCATTTT.